Sequencing of this T cell receptor (beta chain) was carried out in a study of somatic mutations in cytotoxic T cells in rheumatoid arthritis. Background on the study: Flow cytometry sorted some V beta antibody-stained T-cell populations to nearly 100% purity, V beta1+ cells among them being sequenced for TCRB. General study points: CD8+ clonality rose with age in rheumatoid arthritis patients, unlike in healthy controls. Patients with rheumatoid arthritis did not differ significantly from age-matched healthy controls in CD8+ T-cell clonality.

As for this clone: The target antigen is unknown.

Assay used: immunoSEQ multiplex PCR; TCRdb lists only in-frame clones, some missing. This table holds approximately 17,000 clones, more than 65% found once. Positive selection using magnetic beads isolated the CD4+ and CD8+ cells (purity was checked by flow cytometry). Between the trimmed V and J ends, which lost 7 bases and 1 base, there was a span of 20 bases. Looked up from germline, CDR1 is LNHDA and CDR2 is SQIVND (reference sequence). CDR3 size: 17 residues. The rearrangement uses TRBV19 and TRBJ2-1, with D perhaps matching TRBD1 or TRBD2 (6 bases each). The receptor was derived from an adult with rheumatoid arthritis. Sequences were obtained from CD8+ T cells sorted from blood. In DNA, the CDR3 is TGTGCCAGTACCCTCAGTGAAGGGGGGCAGTCCTACAATGAGCAGTTCTTC. This encodes CASTLSEGGQSYNEQFF.